These 2 T cell receptor beta chains came from one sample sequenced in a study of T cells in localized non-small cell lung cancer. Measured with immunoSEQ multiplex PCR; TCRdb has only the in-frame clones, and not every one. The sample records 1,300 to 1,500 clones, roughly 32% being singletons. Sequences were derived from lung tumor tissue, sampled before any cancer treatment. These TCRs come from a man aged 40 to 69 with stage II lung adenocarcinoma.

The CDR3 region is CASSPYGTGTGGVGNEQFF. CDR3 sequence (DNA): TGTGCCAGCAGCCCCTACGGTACGGGGACAGGGGGCGTTGGCAATGAGCAGTTCTTC. The chain has TRBV11-3 and TRBJ2-1, with 12 bases identical to TRBD1. The CDR3 is made up of 19 amino acids. The germline CDR1 and CDR2 sequences are SGHNT and YENEEA. The V gene end was trimmed by 5 bases and the J gene end by 6 bases; junction bases not matched to a gene: 17.

The chain combines TRBV11-3 with TRBJ2-5; the D gene could be TRBD1 or TRBD2 (5 bases each). V was trimmed by 7 bases and J by 5 bases, leaving 20 bases between them. Germline V gene data show CDR1 as SGHNT and CDR2 as YENEEA. The CDR3 extends over 15 amino acids. Written as DNA, the CDR3 is TGTGCCAGCACCCTCGGGACGGCAAGAGGCGAGACCCAGTACTTC. This codes for CASTLGTARGETQYF.